This T cell receptor (beta chain) appears in the sequencing data of a study of T cell changes during pregnancy in multiple sclerosis. Clones were read by immunoSEQ multiplex PCR, and TCRdb kept only the in-frame ones, dropping some. Here the sample spans some 41,000 clones, about 90% being singletons. CDR3 length: 14 residues. The germline V and J ends were trimmed by 3 bases and 1 base, with 10 bases remaining between them. The germline V gene encodes CDR1 WNHNN and CDR2 SYGVQD (reference sequence). This clone showed up just a few times. J is TRBJ2-7 and V is TRBV10-1; no definite D call. This receptor was taken from a female donor with multiple sclerosis, enrolled in a pregnancy study. The source material was CD8+ T cells from peripheral blood mononuclear cells, sampled in the first trimester of pregnancy. In nucleotides, the CDR3 is TGCGCCAGCAGTGAATTTGGCAGTTCCTACGAGCAGTACTTC. The encoded protein is CASSEFGSSYEQYF.